This T cell receptor (beta chain) was sequenced for a study of lymphopenia after photon versus proton radiotherapy. On this clone itself: Its specificity is not known.

This CDR3 spans 14 amino acids. In germline, CDR1 is SGHAT, CDR2 FQDESV (reference sequence). J was trimmed by 4 bases and V by 11 bases; bases with no gene match: 12. Data came from immunoSEQ multiplex PCR; TCRdb stores just in-frame clones and leaves some out. The table shows 65,000 or so clones, with around 87% occurring only once. Study-wide findings and caveats: Survival link was tested only in deceased patients; proton benefit remains a possibility. Post-nadir TCR diversity decline inversely tracked overall survival among those who died. Proton therapy kept repertoires fairly stable, unlike photons, which gained effector/memory cells.

The specimen was peripheral blood, collected from a patient treated with proton-based radiotherapy. The receptor comes from an elderly man with esophageal cancer. The chain couples TRBV11-1 to TRBJ2-7; TRBD2 agrees at 9 bases. This CDR3 is CAEPLGGRVYEQYF. The CDR3 region has the DNA TGTGCCGAGCCTCTCGGCGGGAGGGTTTACGAGCAGTACTTC.